The 28 T cell receptor beta chains presented below share a single source sample, sequenced in a study of T cells after yellow fever vaccination. Via MiXCR, TCRdb re-called the 5' RACE reads, giving one row per CDR3 protein. The repertoire holds approximately 610,000 distinct CDR3 sequences, with 17% as singletons. The material was PBMCs, obtained less than 6 days after the first yellow fever vaccination. The receptor source for this set is a man younger than 35 who received the YFV17D yellow fever vaccine.

The V and J genes are TRBV7-9 and TRBJ2-5; TRBD2 aligns across 9 bases. Germline V gives CDR1 SEHNR, CDR2 FQNEAQ (reference sequence). The CDR3 runs to 17 residues. The V gene end was trimmed by 2 bases and the J gene end by 3 bases; junction bases not matched to a gene: 10. CDR3 sequence: CASSLYGRGGLEETQYF. The CDR3 bases are TGTGCCAGCAGCTTATATGGGCGGGGGGGCCTGGAAGAGACCCAGTACTTC.

The chain combines TRBV20-1 with TRBJ1-5; D gene unclear. The germline V gene encodes CDR1 DFQATT and CDR2 SNEGSKA (reference sequence). V gave up 5 bases and J gave up 0 bases, with 8 bases separating them. CDR3 length: 13 residues. The CDR3 bases are TGCAGTGCTTCCGGATATAGCAATCAGCCCCAGCATTTT. This gives the protein CSASGYSNQPQHF.

In this sample, this clonotype turned up many times. This rearrangement joins TRBV14 to TRBJ2-3, with TRBD1 matching 10 bases. The V segment lost 1 base and the J segment 2 bases; nucleotides outside the gene matches: 3. From germline, CDR1 is SGHDN and CDR2 FVKESK. The CDR3 is made up of 16 amino acids. The CDR3 region has the DNA TGTGCCAGCAGCCAAGGGGACAGGGGAAACACAGATACGCAGTATTTT. Encoded protein: CASSQGDRGNTDTQYF.

V is TRBV5-1 and J is TRBJ1-4; a possible D gene is TRBD1 (5 bases). Germline values: CDR1 SGHRS, CDR2 YFSETQ. This CDR3 is built from 14 residues. Trimming removed 4 bases from V and 6 bases from J, with 13 bases in between. The CDR3 bases are TGCGCCAGCAGCCCGCGGGACTTTGATGAAAAACTGTTTTTT. Residues: CASSPRDFDEKLFF.

The chain joins TRBV6-5 to TRBJ1-6; D gene ambiguous. CDR3 size: 14 residues. The germline V gene has CDR1 MNHEY and CDR2 SVGAGI. V was pared by 4 bases and J by 6 bases, with 10 bases between. Written as DNA, the CDR3 is TGTGCCAGCAGTTGGGGAAGGGCTAATTCACCCCTCCACTTT. Translated: CASSWGRANSPLHF.

The chain recombines TRBV7-9 with TRBJ2-5; no firm D call. The germline V and J ends were trimmed by 1 base and 2 bases, with 11 bases remaining between them. The CDR3 covers 15 residues. CDR1 and CDR2 (germline): SEHNR, FQNEAQ (reference sequence). For the CDR3, the DNA is TGTGCCAGCAGCTTAGTTGTTCCGAGGCAAGAGACCCAGTACTTC. This encodes CASSLVVPRQETQYF. Full variable domain (rest looked up from reference TRBV7-9 and TRBJ2-5): DTGVSQNPRHKITKRGQNVTFRCDPISEHNRLYWYRQTLGQGPEFLTYFQNEAQLEKSRLLSDRFSAERPKGSFSTLEIQRTEQGDSAMYLCASSLVVPRQETQYFGPGTRLLVL.

The chain joins TRBV6-2 or TRBV6-3 to TRBJ1-1; tentatively, D is TRBD1 (5 bases). The V end lost 2 bases, the J end lost 11 bases, and 12 bases lay between the germline ends. Germline CDR1 reads MNHEY; CDR2 reads SVGEGT. This CDR3 has 12 residues. CDR3 in amino acids: CASSYTGGAAFF. CDR3 sequence (DNA): TGTGCCAGCAGTTACACGGGGGGAGCGGCTTTCTTT.

This chain links TRBV5-1 with TRBJ1-1; TRBD1 is a possible D gene (5 bases). The CDR3 extends over 15 amino acids. With 3 bases removed from V and 2 bases from J, the gap between germline ends came to 14 bases. The germline gives CDR1 SGHRS, CDR2 YFSETQ. The CDR3 bases are TGCGCCAGCAGCTCCGGGACGGATATAAACACTGAAGCTTTCTTT. Residues: CASSSGTDINTEAFF.

A few counts support this clonotype. This chain uses TRBV29-1 with TRBJ2-5; D gene ambiguous. The ends were cut back, 0 bases at V and 2 bases at J, with 13 bases in the middle. The CDR3 is 15 residues long. Germline V gene data show CDR1 as SQVTM and CDR2 as ANQGSEA. The CDR3 sequence: CSVEEQGRYQETQYF. The CDR3 DNA follows: TGCAGCGTTGAAGAGCAAGGAAGGTATCAAGAGACCCAGTACTTC. The variable domain in full, with the rest retrieved from reference TRBV29-1 and TRBJ2-5, is SAVISQKPSRDICQRGTSLTIQCQVDSQVTMMFWYRQQPGQSLTLIATANQGSEATYESGFVIDKFPISRPNLTFSTLTVSNMSPEDSSIYLCSVEEQGRYQETQYFGPGTRLLVL.

The J gene is TRBJ2-1, the V gene TRBV6-2 or TRBV6-3, with D tentatively TRBD2 (6 bases). Germline CDR1 reads MNHEY; CDR2 reads SVGEGT. The CDR3 is made up of 13 amino acids. The V end was cut by 1 base, the J end by 10 bases, with 11 bases between. The CDR3 protein is CASSYWARGEQFF. The CDR3 nucleotides read TGTGCCAGCAGTTACTGGGCACGGGGGGAGCAGTTCTTC.

This clonotype came up a few times. The CDR3 reads CASSLALVSGANVLTF. The CDR3 DNA reads as TGCGCCAGCAGCTTGGCCCTAGTTTCTGGGGCCAACGTCCTGACTTTC. The chain couples TRBV5-1 to TRBJ2-6; D uncertain. The CDR3 runs to 16 residues. Germline CDR1 and CDR2: SGHRS and YFSETQ. V was clipped by 0 bases and J by 1 base, with 8 bases between them.

This clonotype has just a few counts. The J gene is TRBJ2-1, the V gene TRBV5-6; weak D call: TRBD2 (6 bases). This CDR3 region has 15 residues. The V end was cut by 3 bases, the J end by 5 bases, with 15 bases between. The V gene's germline CDR1 is SGHDT and CDR2 YYEEEE. The CDR3 is CASSSVLRLDNEQFF. For the CDR3, the DNA is TGTGCCAGCAGCTCGGTATTACGACTAGACAATGAGCAGTTCTTC.

This chain links TRBV5-4 with TRBJ2-5; TRBD2 aligns across 7 bases. With V trimmed by 0 bases and J by 5 bases, 10 bases remained unmatched. The CDR3 runs to 16 residues. Germline CDR1 is SGHNT and CDR2 is YYREEE (reference sequence). The CDR3 spells CASSLGGGVTVETQYF. CDR3 bases: TGTGCCAGCAGCTTGGGGGGGGGGGTGACAGTGGAGACCCAGTACTTC.

This clonotype came up many times. This chain uses TRBV25-1 with TRBJ1-5; D perhaps matches TRBD1 (6 bases). Germline V gene lookup returns CDR1 MGHDK and CDR2 SYGVNS. CDR3 length equals 16 residues. V was pared by 3 bases and J by 0 bases, with 12 bases between. For the CDR3, the DNA is TGTGCCAGCAGTGAGGACAGTGAGTATAGCAATCAGCCCCAGCATTTT. Its translation: CASSEDSEYSNQPQHF.

This clonotype was seen more than once but under ten times. This chain joins TRBV24-1 and TRBJ2-2, with 7 bases aligning to TRBD1. The V gene end was trimmed by 0 bases and the J gene end by 5 bases; junction bases not matched to a gene: 2. The CDR3 totals 15 residues. CDR1 and CDR2 from the germline V gene are KGHDR and SFDVKD. The CDR3 spells CATSDLRGQTGELFF. CDR3 nucleotide sequence: TGTGCCACCAGTGATTTGAGGGGGCAGACCGGGGAGCTGTTTTTT.

This clonotype was picked up a small number of times. The V gene is TRBV7-2, the J gene TRBJ1-5; TRBD1 matches 11 bases. The germline gives CDR1 SGHTA, CDR2 FQGNSA. V gave up 0 bases and J gave up 7 bases; unmatched junction bases: 8. The CDR3 sequence is 17 residues long. This CDR3 is CASSLAFGQGARQPQHF. The CDR3 DNA reads as TGTGCCAGCAGCTTAGCCTTCGGACAGGGGGCACGGCAGCCCCAGCATTTT.

The genes are TRBV5-1 and TRBJ2-3; D may correspond to TRBD1 or TRBD2 (5 bases each). Trimming shortened V by 4 bases and J by 2 bases, and 14 bases separated the two germline ends. This CDR3 comprises 15 residues. Germline V CDR1 and CDR2: SGHRS, YFSETQ. The CDR3 here is CASSLGTGITDTQYF. CDR3 bases: TGCGCCAGCAGCCTGGGGACGGGGATCACAGATACGCAGTATTTT.

The chain uses TRBV27 and TRBJ2-2; D could derive from TRBD1 or TRBD2 (5 bases each). In germline, CDR1 is MNHEY, CDR2 SMNVEV (reference sequence). Trimming took 3 bases from V and 11 from J, leaving 16 bases between them. CDR3 length equals 14 residues. In DNA, the CDR3 is TGTGCCAGCAGTTTCCGGGACCCACCCGCAGAGCTGTTTTTT. Its protein is CASSFRDPPAELFF.

The chain carries TRBV20-1 and TRBJ2-7, with TRBD1 matching over 12 bases. The V and J ends lost 3 bases and 5 bases, in that order; junction bases with no gene match: 2. The germline CDR1 and CDR2 sequences are DFQATT and SNEGSKA (reference sequence). The CDR3 is 13 amino acids. CDR3 in amino acids: CSASRDRGHEQYV. CDR3 DNA: TGCAGTGCTAGCCGGGACAGGGGGCACGAGCAGTACGTC.

The rearrangement links TRBV6-5 to TRBJ2-3; 8 bases are a match to TRBD1. The CDR3 covers 13 residues. J gave up 6 bases and V 8 bases, and 7 bases lay outside the gene matches. Germline CDR1 reads MNHEY; CDR2 reads SVGAGI. The CDR3 coding sequence is TGTGCCAGCGCCCGGGACAGGAAGGATACGCAGTATTTT. Translating gives CASARDRKDTQYF.

The table lists this clonotype with many counts. The chain is built from TRBV12-3 or TRBV12-4 and TRBJ2-5; TRBD1 is a possible D gene (6 bases). This CDR3 region has 15 residues. V shed 6 bases and J shed 5 bases, with 19 bases lying between them. CDR3 in amino acids: CASSRSTGWGETQYF. The CDR3 DNA reads as TGTGCCAGCAGCCGATCGACAGGTTGGGGGGAGACCCAGTACTTC.

In this sample, this clonotype turned up a few times. CDR3 protein: CASSSGGGHNNEQFF. Written as DNA, the CDR3 is TGTGCCAGCAGCTCGGGCGGGGGCCACAACAATGAGCAGTTCTTC. The chain carries TRBV9 and TRBJ2-1, with a weak D call TRBD2 (7 bases). The germline V gene has CDR1 SGDLS and CDR2 YYNGEE. The length of the CDR3 is 15 residues. V lost 4 bases and J 5 bases, leaving 16 bases between the germline ends.

The chain employs TRBV28 and TRBJ1-1; TRBD1 matches at 7 bases. V shed 3 bases, J shed 0 bases, and the junction held 7 bases outside the gene matches. The CDR3 runs to 16 residues. CDR1 and CDR2 (germline): MDHEN, SYDVKM. The CDR3 region is CASSFPQGSMNTEAFF. CDR3 coding DNA: TGTGCCAGCAGTTTTCCACAGGGGAGCATGAACACTGAAGCTTTCTTT.

In its sample, this clonotype was seen a few times. The rearrangement joins TRBV29-1 to TRBJ1-1; D might be TRBD1 (6 bases). V was pared by 4 bases and J by 11 bases, with 11 bases between. There are 10 residues in the CDR3. Germline CDR1 is SQVTM and CDR2 is ANQGSEA. The CDR3 sequence: CSVAEGEAFF. CDR3 DNA sequence: TGCAGCGTTGCGGAGGGGGAGGCTTTCTTT.

The V and J genes are TRBV6-5 and TRBJ2-1; 9 nucleotides align to TRBD2. CDR1 and CDR2 (germline): MNHEY, SVGAGI. The CDR3 is made up of 16 amino acids. The ends lost 2 bases at V and 3 bases at J; junction bases unmatched: 5. The CDR3 DNA reads as TGTGCCAGCAGTTACGGGGGTAGCGGGGGCTACAATGAGCAGTTCTTC. Its translation is CASSYGGSGGYNEQFF.

This chain connects TRBV9 to TRBJ2-5; the D gene is possibly TRBD1 (6 bases). Germline CDR1 is SGDLS and CDR2 is YYNGEE. The V and J ends lost 0 bases and 1 base respectively, with 10 bases between them. CDR3 length: 15 amino acids. This chain's CDR3 is CASSVDGRGQETQYF. CDR3 DNA sequence: TGTGCCAGCAGCGTAGACGGCAGGGGCCAAGAGACCCAGTACTTC.

V is TRBV4-2 and J is TRBJ2-3; 7 nucleotides match TRBD2. The CDR3 loop spans 17 amino acids. V dropped 0 bases and J dropped 7; count of bases not matched to a gene: 13. From germline, CDR1 is LGHNA and CDR2 YNFKEQ. The CDR3 reads CASSQDGPSGFTNTQYF. The CDR3 region has the DNA TGTGCCAGCAGCCAAGATGGGCCTAGCGGATTCACTAATACGCAGTATTTT.

The chain carries TRBV9 and TRBJ1-1; possible D gene TRBD1, 5 bases. The CDR3 spans 14 residues. Looked up from germline, CDR1 is SGDLS and CDR2 is YYNGEE. V shed 4 bases and J shed 1 base, with 11 bases lying between them. CDR3 residues: CASSTMGTNTEAFF. CDR3 bases: TGTGCCAGCAGCACGATGGGGACGAACACTGAAGCTTTCTTT.